One T cell receptor (beta chain) is described in this entry. The antigen is undetermined. The data stem from a study of T cells expressing NK-cell markers. Study at large: From sorted CD3+CD56+NKG2C+, CD3+CD56+NKG2C- and CD3+CD56-NKG2C+ T cells came the TCR beta repertoires.

The CDR3 runs 15 residues. The V gene's germline CDR1 is LNHDA and CDR2 SQIVND (reference sequence). Production of TCR beta cDNA relied on 5'RACE template switching with UMIs. No DNA is given; TCRdb re-called the 5' RACE reads and lists each CDR3 protein once. Seen in this sample are approximately 550,000 distinct CDR3 sequences; the ten most common clones hold approximately 3.6%. Findings and caveats of the study: In several donors, dominant CD3+CD56+NKG2C+ clonotypes ranked among the top 10 CD8+ clonotypes. Also leading the CD3+CD56-NKG2C+ fraction in several donors were these clonotypes.

This chain links TRBV19 with TRBJ2-1. Sequenced sample: blood T cells: a sorted CD56 or NKG2C T cell subset, CD4+ or CD8+ T cells, or bulk PBMC T cells (not recorded which). The clonotype was recovered from a man aged 18 to 30 in good health. This CDR3 is CASRTDATFHNEQFF.